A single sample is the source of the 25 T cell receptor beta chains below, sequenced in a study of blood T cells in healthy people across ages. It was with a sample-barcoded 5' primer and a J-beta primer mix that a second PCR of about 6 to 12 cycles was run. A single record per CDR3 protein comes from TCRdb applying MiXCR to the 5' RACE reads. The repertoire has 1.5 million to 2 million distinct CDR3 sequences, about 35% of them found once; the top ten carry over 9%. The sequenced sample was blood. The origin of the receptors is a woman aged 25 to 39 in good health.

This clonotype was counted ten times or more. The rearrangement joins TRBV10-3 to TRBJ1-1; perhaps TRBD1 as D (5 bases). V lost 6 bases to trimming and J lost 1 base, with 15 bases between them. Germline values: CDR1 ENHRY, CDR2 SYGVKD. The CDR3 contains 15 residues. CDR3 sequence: CAIRLQGGQNTEAFF. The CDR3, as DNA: TGTGCCATCAGGCTTCAGGGCGGACAGAACACTGAAGCTTTCTTT.

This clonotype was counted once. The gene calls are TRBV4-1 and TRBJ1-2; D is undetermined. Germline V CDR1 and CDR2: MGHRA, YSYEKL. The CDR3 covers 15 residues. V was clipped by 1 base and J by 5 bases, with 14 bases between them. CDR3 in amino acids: CASSQVEGLRYGYTF. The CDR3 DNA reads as TGCGCCAGCAGCCAAGTAGAGGGTCTGAGGTATGGCTACACCTTC.

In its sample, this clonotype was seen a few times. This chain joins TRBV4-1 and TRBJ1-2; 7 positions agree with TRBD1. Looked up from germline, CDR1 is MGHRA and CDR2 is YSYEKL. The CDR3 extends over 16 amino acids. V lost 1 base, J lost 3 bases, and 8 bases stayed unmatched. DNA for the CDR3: TGCGCCAGCAGCCAAGGGATCCTGGGACAGTACTATGGCTACACCTTC. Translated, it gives CASSQGILGQYYGYTF.

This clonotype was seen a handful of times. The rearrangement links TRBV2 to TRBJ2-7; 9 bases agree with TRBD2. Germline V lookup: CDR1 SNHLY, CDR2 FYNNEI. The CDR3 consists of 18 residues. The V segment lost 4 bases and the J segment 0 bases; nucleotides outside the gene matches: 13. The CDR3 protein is CASSGPPPSGVSSYEQYF. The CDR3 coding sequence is TGTGCCAGCAGTGGCCCTCCGCCTAGCGGGGTGAGCTCCTACGAGCAGTACTTC.

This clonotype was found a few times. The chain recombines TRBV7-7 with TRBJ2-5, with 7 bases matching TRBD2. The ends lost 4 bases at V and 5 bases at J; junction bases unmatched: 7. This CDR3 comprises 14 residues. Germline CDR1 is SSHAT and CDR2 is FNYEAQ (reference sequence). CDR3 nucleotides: TGTGCCAGCAGCTCCAAGATTAGCGGGGAGACCCAGTACTTC. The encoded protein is CASSSKISGETQYF.

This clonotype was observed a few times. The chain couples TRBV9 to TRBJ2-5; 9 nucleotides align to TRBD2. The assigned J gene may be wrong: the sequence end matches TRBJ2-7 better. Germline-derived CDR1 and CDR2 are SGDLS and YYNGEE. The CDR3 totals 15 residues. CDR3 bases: TGTGCCAGCAGCGTAGACGCGGGAGGGCCGTCCGAGCAGTACTTC. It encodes CASSVDAGGPSEQYF.

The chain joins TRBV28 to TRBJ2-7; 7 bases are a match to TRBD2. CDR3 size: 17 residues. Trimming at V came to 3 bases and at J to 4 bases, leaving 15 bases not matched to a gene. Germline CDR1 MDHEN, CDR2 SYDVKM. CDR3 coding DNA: TGTGCCAGCAGTTTCGCTTCTAGCGGTTCGTCCGGTTACGAGCAGTACTTC. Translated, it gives CASSFASSGSSGYEQYF.

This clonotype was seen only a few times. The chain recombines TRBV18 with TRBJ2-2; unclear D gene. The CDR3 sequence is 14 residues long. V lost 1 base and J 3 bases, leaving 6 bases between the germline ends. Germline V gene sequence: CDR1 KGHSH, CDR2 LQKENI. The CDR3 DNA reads TGTGCCAGCTCACCACAAAGGGACACCGGGGAGCTGTTTTTT. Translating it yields CASSPQRDTGELFF.

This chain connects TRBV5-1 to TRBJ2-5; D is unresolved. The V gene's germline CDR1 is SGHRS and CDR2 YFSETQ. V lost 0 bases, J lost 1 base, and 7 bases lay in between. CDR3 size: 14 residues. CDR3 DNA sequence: TGCGCCAGCAGCTTGGCGGTGAGCCAAGAGACCCAGTACTTC. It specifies CASSLAVSQETQYF.

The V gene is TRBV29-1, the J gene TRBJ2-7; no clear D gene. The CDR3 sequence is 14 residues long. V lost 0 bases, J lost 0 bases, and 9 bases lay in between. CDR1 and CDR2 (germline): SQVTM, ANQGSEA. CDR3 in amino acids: CSVEDQESSYEQYF. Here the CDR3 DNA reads TGCAGCGTTGAAGATCAGGAGAGCTCCTACGAGCAGTACTTC.

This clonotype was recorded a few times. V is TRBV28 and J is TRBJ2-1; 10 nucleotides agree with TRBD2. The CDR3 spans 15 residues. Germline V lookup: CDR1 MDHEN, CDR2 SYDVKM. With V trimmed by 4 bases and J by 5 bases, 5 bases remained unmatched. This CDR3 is CASSSTSGIDNEQFF. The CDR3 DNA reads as TGTGCCAGCAGTTCAACTAGCGGGATAGACAATGAGCAGTTCTTC.

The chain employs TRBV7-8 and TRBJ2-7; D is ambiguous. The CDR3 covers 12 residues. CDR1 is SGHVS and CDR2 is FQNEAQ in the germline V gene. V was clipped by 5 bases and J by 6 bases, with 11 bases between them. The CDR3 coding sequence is TGTGCCAGCAGCCAAGAGGACGGCGAGCAGTACTTC. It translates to CASSQEDGEQYF.

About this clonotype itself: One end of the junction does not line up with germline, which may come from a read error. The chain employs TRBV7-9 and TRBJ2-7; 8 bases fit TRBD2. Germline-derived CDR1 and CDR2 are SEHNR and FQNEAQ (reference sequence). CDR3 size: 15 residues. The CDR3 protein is CAGSDTSGGLYEQYF. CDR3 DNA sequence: TGTGCCGGCAGCGACACTAGCGGAGGCCTCTACGAGCAGTACTTC.

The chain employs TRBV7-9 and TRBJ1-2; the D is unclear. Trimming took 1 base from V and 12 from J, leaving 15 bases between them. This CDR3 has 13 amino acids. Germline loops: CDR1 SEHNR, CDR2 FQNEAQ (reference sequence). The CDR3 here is CASSLVGRSVDTF. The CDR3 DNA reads TGTGCCAGCAGCTTAGTAGGGAGAAGCGTGGACACCTTC.

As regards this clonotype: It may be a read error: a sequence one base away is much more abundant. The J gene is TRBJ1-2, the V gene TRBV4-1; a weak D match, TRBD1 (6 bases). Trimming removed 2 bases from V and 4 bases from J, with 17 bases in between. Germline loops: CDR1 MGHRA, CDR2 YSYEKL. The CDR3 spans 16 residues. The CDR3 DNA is TGCGCCAGCAGCCAACCAACACAGGGAAGGAGCTATGGCTACACCTTC. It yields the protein CASSQPTQGRSYGYTF.

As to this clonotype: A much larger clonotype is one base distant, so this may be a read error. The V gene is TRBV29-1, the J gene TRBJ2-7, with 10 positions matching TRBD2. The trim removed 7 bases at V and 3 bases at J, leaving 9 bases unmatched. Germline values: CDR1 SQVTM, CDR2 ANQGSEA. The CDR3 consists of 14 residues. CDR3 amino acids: CSAILAGNYYEQYV. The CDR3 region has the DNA TGCAGCGCTATACTAGCGGGAAATTACTACGAGCAGTACGTC.

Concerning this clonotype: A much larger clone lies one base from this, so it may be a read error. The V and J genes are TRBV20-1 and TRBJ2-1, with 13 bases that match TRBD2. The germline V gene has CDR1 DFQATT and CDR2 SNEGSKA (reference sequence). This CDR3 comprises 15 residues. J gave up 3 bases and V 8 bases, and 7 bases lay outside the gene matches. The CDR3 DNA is TGCAGTACAGGACTAGCGGGGGACCTCTACAATGAGCAGTTCTTC. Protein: CSTGLAGDLYNEQFF.

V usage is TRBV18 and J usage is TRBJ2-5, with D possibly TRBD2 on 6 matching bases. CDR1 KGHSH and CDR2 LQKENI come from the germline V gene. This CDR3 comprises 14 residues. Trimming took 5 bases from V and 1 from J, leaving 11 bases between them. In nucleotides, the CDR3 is TGTGCCAGCTCAGGACGGAGGGTCCAAGAGACCCAGTACTTC. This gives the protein CASSGRRVQETQYF.

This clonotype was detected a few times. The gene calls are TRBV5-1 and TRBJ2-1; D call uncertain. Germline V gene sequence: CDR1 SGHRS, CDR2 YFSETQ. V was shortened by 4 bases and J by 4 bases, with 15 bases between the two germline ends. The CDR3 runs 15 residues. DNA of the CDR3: TGCGCCAGCAGCCTCGCCGCACCTAAATACAATGAGCAGTTCTTC. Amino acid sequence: CASSLAAPKYNEQFF.

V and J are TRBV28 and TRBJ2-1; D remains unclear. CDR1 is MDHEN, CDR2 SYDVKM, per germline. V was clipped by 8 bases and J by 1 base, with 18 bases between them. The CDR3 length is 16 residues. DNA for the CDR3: TGTGCCAGCTGTGCCCCTTTCTTCGGGTCCTACAATGAGCAGTTCTTC. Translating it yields CASCAPFFGSYNEQFF.

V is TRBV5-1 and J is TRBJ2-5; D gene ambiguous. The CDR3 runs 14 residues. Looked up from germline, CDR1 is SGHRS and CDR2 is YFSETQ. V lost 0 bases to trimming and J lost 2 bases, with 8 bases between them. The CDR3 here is CASSLALGQETQYF. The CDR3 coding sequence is TGCGCCAGCAGCTTGGCCTTAGGTCAAGAGACCCAGTACTTC.

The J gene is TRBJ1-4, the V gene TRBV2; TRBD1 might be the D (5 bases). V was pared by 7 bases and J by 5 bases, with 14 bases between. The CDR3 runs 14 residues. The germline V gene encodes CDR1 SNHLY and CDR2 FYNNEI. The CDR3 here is CASNSGTVNEKLFF. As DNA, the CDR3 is TGTGCCAGCAACTCCGGGACGGTCAATGAAAAACTGTTTTTT. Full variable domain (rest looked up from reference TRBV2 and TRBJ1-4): EPEVTQTPSHQVTQMGQEVILRCVPISNHLYFYWYRQILGQKVEFLVSFYNNEISEKSEIFDDQFSVERPDGSNFTLKIRSTKLEDSAMYFCASNSGTVNEKLFFGSGTQLSVL.

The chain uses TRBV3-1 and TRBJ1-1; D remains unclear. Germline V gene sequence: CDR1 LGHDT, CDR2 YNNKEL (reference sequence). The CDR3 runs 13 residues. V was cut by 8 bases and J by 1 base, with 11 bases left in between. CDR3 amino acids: CASVGRSNTEAFF. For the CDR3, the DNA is TGTGCCAGCGTAGGGCGGTCGAACACTGAAGCTTTCTTT.

This CDR3 reads CSATSDRQETQYF. The CDR3 DNA follows: TGCAGTGCTACTTCGGACAGACAAGAGACCCAGTACTTC. This chain joins TRBV20-1 and TRBJ2-5, with D tentatively TRBD1 (6 bases). The V end lost 4 bases, the J end lost 2 bases, and 11 bases lay between the germline ends. The CDR3 spans 13 residues. Looked up from germline, CDR1 is DFQATT and CDR2 is SNEGSKA (reference sequence).

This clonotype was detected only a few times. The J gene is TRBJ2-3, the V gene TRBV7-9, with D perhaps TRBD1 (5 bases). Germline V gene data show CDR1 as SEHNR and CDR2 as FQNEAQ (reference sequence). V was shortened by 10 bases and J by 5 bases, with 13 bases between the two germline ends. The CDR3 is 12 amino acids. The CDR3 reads CAIVTREDTQYF. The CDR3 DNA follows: TGTGCCATCGTAACCAGGGAAGATACGCAGTATTTT.